The 7 T cell receptor beta chains below all came from one sample that was sequenced in a study of shared clonotypes between healthy human individuals. The method was immunoSEQ multiplex PCR; TCRdb's version includes in-frame clones alone and lacks a portion of them. The data hold approximately 740,000 clones, with approximately 79% observed a single time. Sequencing used memory CD4+ T cells sorted from blood. Subset described: CD45RA-negative fraction. Receptor source: a woman under 40 in good health.

The chain links TRBV14 to TRBJ1-1; D gene uncertain. The ends were cut back, 2 bases at V and 1 base at J, with 5 bases in the middle. Germline V gene sequence: CDR1 SGHDN, CDR2 FVKESK. The CDR3 is 13 residues long. CDR3 nucleotide sequence: TGTGCCAGCAGCCAATGGAGGAACACTGAAGCTTTCTTT. It specifies CASSQWRNTEAFF.

The chain couples TRBV6-5 to TRBJ2-3; tentative D call: TRBD2 (6 bases). V gave up 3 bases and J gave up 2 bases, with 15 bases separating them. Germline assignment: CDR1 MNHEY and CDR2 SVGAGI. The CDR3 covers 16 residues. The DNA for the CDR3 is TGTGCCAGCAGTTATAGTGTGGCGGGGATCACAGATACGCAGTATTTT. The encoded protein is CASSYSVAGITDTQYF.

The V and J genes are TRBV28 and TRBJ1-5, with D perhaps matching TRBD1 (6 bases). Germline V gene data show CDR1 as MDHEN and CDR2 as SYDVKM. This CDR3 has 15 amino acids. Trimming pared 5 bases from V and 3 bases from J, leaving 14 bases between. The CDR3 here is CASSTQDRLNQPQHF. As DNA, the CDR3 is TGTGCCAGCAGTACTCAAGACAGGCTCAATCAGCCCCAGCATTTT.

The V and J genes are TRBV13 and TRBJ1-3; 11 bases are shared with TRBD1. The germline V gene has CDR1 PRHDT and CDR2 FYEKMQ (reference sequence). CDR3 length: 18 amino acids. The V segment lost 6 bases and the J segment 3 bases; nucleotides outside the gene matches: 13. CDR3 sequence: CASRRTKGTGGIGNTIYF. The CDR3 DNA reads as TGTGCCAGCAGGCGCACAAAAGGGACAGGGGGAATTGGAAACACCATATATTTT.

The chain carries TRBV20-1 and TRBJ2-5, with D uncertain. Trimming took 3 bases from V and 4 from J, leaving 6 bases between them. The germline V gene has CDR1 DFQATT and CDR2 SNEGSKA (reference sequence). This CDR3 region has 11 residues. The CDR3 DNA sequence: TGCAGTGCTAGTAAGGTAGAGACCCAGTACTTC. Encoded protein: CSASKVETQYF.

The chain is built from TRBV6-1 and TRBJ2-1, with 9 positions matching TRBD1. Germline-derived CDR1 and CDR2 are MNHNS and SASEGT. The J segment lost 5 bases and the V segment lost 4 bases, leaving 9 bases of the junction unmatched. The CDR3 is made up of 16 amino acids. The CDR3 loop is CASSATTGQGNNEQFF. In nucleotides, the CDR3 is TGTGCCAGCAGTGCTACAACGGGACAGGGCAACAATGAGCAGTTCTTC.

The J gene is TRBJ1-6, the V gene TRBV27; weak D call: TRBD1 (5 bases). The CDR3 is 13 residues long. V dropped 6 bases and J dropped 7 bases, with 10 bases sitting between them. Germline V gene lookup returns CDR1 MNHEY and CDR2 SMNVEV (reference sequence). CDR3 amino acids: CASRGTANSPLHF. DNA for the CDR3: TGTGCCAGCAGGGGGACGGCGAATTCACCCCTCCACTTT.